These T cell receptor beta chains were read from a single sample in a study of T cells in localized non-small cell lung cancer. The table came from immunoSEQ multiplex PCR; TCRdb's copy has only in-frame clones and leaves some out. The repertoire holds tens of thousands of clones, with 90% as singletons. The starting material was peripheral blood, obtained before any cancer treatment. All receptors derive from a woman aged 40-75 years with stage I lung adenocarcinoma. CDR3s include the opening cysteine and the closing phenylalanine or tryptophan. A D gene is named only where the DNA matches it firmly. The size of a clone is reported for some rows only, either as once, few or many, or as a class for expanded clones.

size	V	D	J	DNA	CDR3
NA	TRBV6-5	TRBD1	TRBJ1-2	TGTGCCAGCAGTTATGGGACAGGGGGCTATGGCTACACCTTC	CASSYGTGGYGYTF
NA	TRBV7-2	TRBD1	TRBJ1-2	TGTGCCAGCAGGGGGGACAGGGGGCGATATGGCTACACCTTC	CASRGDRGRYGYTF
NA	TRBV29-1	NA	TRBJ2-2	TGCAGCGTTGACCTCGCGAACACCGGGGAGCTGTTTTTT	CSVDLANTGELFF
once	TRBV5-1	NA	TRBJ2-5	TGCGCCAGCAGCTCGGGACTGCTAAAAGAGACCCAGTACTTC	CASSSGLLKETQYF
NA	TRBV19	TRBD1	TRBJ1-6	TGTGCCAGTAGTCCAGGGGGGAATTCACCCCTCCACTTT	CASSPGGNSPLHF
once	TRBV18	NA	TRBJ2-2	TGTGCCAGCTCGCCGGACAGATCGAACACCGGGGAGCTGTTTTTT	CASSPDRSNTGELFF
NA	TRBV12-5	NA	TRBJ1-1	TGTGCTAGTGCGGAAGGAAACACTGAAGCTTTCTTT	CASAEGNTEAFF
NA	TRBV30	TRBD2	TRBJ2-5	TGTGCCTGGAGTGTAGGACTAGCGGTGGGGGAGACCCAGTACTTC	CAWSVGLAVGETQYF
NA	TRBV7-2	NA	TRBJ2-1	TGTGCCAGCAGCGGAGGGGGGTCTCCCTCCTACAATGAGCAGTTCTTC	CASSGGGSPSYNEQFF
NA	TRBV10-1	NA	TRBJ2-1	TGCGCCAGCAGTGACAAAATGTACAATGAGCAGTTCTTC	CASSDKMYNEQFF
NA	TRBV7-2	NA	TRBJ1-1	TGTGCCAGCAGCTACCACTCCGGGACGGTTATGAACACTGAAGCTTTCTTT	CASSYHSGTVMNTEAFF
NA	TRBV11-2	NA	TRBJ1-5	TGTGCCAGCAGCTTTATTCGACAGTCCCCTCCACGGCATTTT	CASSFIRQSPPRHF
NA	TRBV6-5	NA	TRBJ1-1	TGTGCCAGCAGTCCCAGAGGGGGGGACACTGAAGCTTTCTTT	CASSPRGGDTEAFF
NA	TRBV29-1	NA	TRBJ1-2	TGCGGAGCCCGGCGGAGTACCTCCTATGGCTACACCTTC	CGARRSTSYGYTF
NA	TRBV4-2	TRBD1	TRBJ1-2	TGTGCCAGCAGCCAAGAAAGACGTACTCCGGGACAGGGGTATCATTGGGGAGGCTACACCTTC	CASSQERRTPGQGYHWGGYTF
NA	TRBV19	NA	TRBJ1-5	TGTGCCAGTAGTACCCTCAGGTCCCAGCATTTT	CASSTLRSQHF
NA	TRBV14	NA	TRBJ2-7	TGTGCCAGCAGCCAAGAGCCTCGGCGATCCTACGAGCAGTACTTC	CASSQEPRRSYEQYF
NA	TRBV6-5	TRBD1	TRBJ1-2	TGTGCCAGCAGTTACTCGGGGGACAGGAAGAACTATGGCTACACCTTC	CASSYSGDRKNYGYTF
NA	TRBV11-3	NA	TRBJ2-7	TGTGCCAGCAGCTCTCCCAGGGGTACTAGGTACGAGCAGTACTTC	CASSSPRGTRYEQYF
once	TRBV6-5	NA	TRBJ2-7	TGTGCCAGCAGTTACTCGGTTTATGAGGCTCACGAGCAGTACTTC	CASSYSVYEAHEQYF